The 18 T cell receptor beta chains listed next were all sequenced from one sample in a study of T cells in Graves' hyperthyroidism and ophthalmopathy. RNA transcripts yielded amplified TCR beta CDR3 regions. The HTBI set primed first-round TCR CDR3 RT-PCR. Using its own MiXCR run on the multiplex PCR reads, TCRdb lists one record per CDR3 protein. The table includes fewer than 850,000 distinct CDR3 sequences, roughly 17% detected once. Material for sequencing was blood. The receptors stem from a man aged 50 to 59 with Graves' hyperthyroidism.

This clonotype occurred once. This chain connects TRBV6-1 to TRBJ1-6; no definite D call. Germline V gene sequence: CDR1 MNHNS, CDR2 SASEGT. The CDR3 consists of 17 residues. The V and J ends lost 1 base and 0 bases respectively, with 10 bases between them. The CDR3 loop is CASSEERLSSYNSPLHF. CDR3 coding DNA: TGTGCCAGCAGTGAAGAAAGGCTTTCCTCCTATAATTCACCCCTCCACTTT.

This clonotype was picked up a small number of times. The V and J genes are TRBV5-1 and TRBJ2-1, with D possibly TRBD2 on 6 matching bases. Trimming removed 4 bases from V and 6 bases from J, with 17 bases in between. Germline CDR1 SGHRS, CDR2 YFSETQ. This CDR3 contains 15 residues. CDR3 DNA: TGCGCCAGCAGCCTCCGGCCTCAGGAGGGCAATGAGCAGTTCTTC. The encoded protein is CASSLRPQEGNEQFF. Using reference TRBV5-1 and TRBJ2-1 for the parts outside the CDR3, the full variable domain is KAGVTQTPRYLIKTRGQQVTLSCSPISGHRSVSWYQQTPGQGLQFLFEYFSETQRNKGNFPGRFSGRQFSNSRSEMNVSTLELGDSALYLCASSLRPQEGNEQFFGPGTRLTVL.

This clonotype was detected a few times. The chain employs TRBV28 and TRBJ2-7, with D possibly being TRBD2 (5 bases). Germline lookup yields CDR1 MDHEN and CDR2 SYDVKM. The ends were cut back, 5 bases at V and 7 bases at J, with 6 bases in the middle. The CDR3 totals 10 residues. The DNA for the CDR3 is TGTGCCAGCAGTACGGGGGAGCAGTACTTC. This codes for CASSTGEQYF.

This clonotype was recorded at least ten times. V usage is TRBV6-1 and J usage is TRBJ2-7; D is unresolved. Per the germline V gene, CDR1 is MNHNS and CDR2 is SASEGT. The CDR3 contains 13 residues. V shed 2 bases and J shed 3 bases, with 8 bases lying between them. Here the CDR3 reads CASSEIVDYEQYF. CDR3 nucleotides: TGTGCCAGCAGTGAAATAGTTGACTACGAGCAGTACTTC.

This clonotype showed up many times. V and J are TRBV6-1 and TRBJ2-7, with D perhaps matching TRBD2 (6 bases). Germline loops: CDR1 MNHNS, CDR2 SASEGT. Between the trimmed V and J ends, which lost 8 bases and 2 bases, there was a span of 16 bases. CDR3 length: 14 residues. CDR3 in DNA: TGTGCCAGCGCCCACCGGGACTTCGCCTACGAGCAGTACTTC. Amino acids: CASAHRDFAYEQYF.

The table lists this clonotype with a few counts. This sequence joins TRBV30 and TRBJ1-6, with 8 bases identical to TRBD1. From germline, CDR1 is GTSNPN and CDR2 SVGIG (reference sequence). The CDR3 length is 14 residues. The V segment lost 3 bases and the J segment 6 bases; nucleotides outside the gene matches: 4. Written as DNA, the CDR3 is TGTGCCTGGAGGACAGGGGTATTTAATTCACCCCTCCACTTT. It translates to CAWRTGVFNSPLHF. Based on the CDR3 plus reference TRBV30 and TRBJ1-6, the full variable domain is SQTIHQWPATLVQPVGSPLSLECTVEGTSNPNLYWYRQAAGRGLQLLFYSVGIGQISSEVPQNLSASRPQDRQFILSSKKLLLSDSGFYLCAWRTGVFNSPLHFGNGTRLTVT.

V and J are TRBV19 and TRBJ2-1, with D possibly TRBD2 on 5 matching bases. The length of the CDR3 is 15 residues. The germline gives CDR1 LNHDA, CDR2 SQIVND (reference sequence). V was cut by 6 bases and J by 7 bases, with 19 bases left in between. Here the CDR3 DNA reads TGTGCCAGTAGGTCTTCTGCCGGGATCCTTAATGAGCAGTTCTTC. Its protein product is CASRSSAGILNEQFF. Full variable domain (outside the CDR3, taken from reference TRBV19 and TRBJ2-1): DGGITQSPKYLFRKEGQNVTLSCEQNLNHDAMYWYRQDPGQGLRLIYYSQIVNDFQKGDIAEGYSVSREKKESFPLTVTSAQKNPTAFYLCASRSSAGILNEQFFGPGTRLTVL.

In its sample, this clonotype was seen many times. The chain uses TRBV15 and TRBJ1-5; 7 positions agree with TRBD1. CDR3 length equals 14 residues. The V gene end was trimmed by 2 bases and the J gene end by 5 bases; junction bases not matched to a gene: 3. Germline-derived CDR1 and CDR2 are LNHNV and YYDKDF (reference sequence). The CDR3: CATSRRQGYQPQHF. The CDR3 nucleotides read TGTGCCACCAGCAGAAGACAGGGCTATCAGCCCCAGCATTTT.

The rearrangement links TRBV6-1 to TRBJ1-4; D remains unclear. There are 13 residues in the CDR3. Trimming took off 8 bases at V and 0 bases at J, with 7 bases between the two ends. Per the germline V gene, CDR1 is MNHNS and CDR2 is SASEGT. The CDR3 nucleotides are TGTGCCAGCTTGCGGGCAACTAATGAAAAACTGTTTTTT. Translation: CASLRATNEKLFF.

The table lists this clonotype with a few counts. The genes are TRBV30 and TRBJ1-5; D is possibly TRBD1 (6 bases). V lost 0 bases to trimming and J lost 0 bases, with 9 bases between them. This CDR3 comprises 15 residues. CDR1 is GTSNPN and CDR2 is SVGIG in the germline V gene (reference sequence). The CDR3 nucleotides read TGTGCCTGGAGTGTGACAGGCCTTAGCAATCAGCCCCAGCATTTT. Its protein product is CAWSVTGLSNQPQHF.

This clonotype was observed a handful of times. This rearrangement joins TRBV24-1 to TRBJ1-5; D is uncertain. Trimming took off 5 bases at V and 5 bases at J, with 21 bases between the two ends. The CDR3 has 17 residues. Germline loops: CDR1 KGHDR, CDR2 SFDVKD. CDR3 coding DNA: TGTGCCACCAGTGCGTCTGGTGGGCCGGCCAAATATCAGCCCCAGCATTTT. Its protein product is CATSASGGPAKYQPQHF.

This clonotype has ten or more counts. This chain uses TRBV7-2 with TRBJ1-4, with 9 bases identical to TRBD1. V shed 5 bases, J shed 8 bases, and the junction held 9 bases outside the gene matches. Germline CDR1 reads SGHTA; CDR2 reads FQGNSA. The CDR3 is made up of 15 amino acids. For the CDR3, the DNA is TGTGCCAGCAGCCCCCCGGGACAGGGATACGAAAAACTGTTTTTT. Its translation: CASSPPGQGYEKLFF.

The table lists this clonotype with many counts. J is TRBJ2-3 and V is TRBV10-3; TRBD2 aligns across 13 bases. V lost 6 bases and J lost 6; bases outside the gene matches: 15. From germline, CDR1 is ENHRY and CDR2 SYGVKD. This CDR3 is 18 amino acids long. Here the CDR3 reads CAIRTGTGLAGPSDTQYF. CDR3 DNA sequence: TGTGCCATCAGGACAGGAACGGGACTAGCGGGACCCTCGGATACGCAGTATTTT.

The CDR3 region is CAWRGQGSLQPQHF. For the CDR3, the DNA is TGTGCCTGGAGGGGACAGGGGAGTCTCCAGCCCCAGCATTTT. The gene calls are TRBV30 and TRBJ1-5; 10 bases are a match to TRBD1. The CDR3 sequence is 14 residues long. Germline V gene lookup returns CDR1 GTSNPN and CDR2 SVGIG (reference sequence). With 3 bases clipped from V and 7 bases from J, the junction kept 6 bases outside the gene matches.

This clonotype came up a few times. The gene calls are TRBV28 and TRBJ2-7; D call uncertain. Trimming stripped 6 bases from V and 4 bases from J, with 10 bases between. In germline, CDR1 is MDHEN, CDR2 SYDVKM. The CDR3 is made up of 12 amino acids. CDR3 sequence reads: CASSRADYEQYF. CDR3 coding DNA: TGTGCCAGCAGCCGAGCCGATTACGAGCAGTACTTC. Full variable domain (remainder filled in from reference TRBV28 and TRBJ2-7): DVKVTQSSRYLVKRTGEKVFLECVQDMDHENMFWYRQDPGLGLRLIYFSYDVKMKEKGDIPEGYSVSREKKERFSLILESASTNQTSMYLCASSRADYEQYFGPGTRLTVT.

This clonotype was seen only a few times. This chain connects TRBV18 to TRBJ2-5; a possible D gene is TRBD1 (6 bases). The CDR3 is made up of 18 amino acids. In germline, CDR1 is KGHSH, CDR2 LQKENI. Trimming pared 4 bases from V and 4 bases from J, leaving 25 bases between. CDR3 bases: TGTGCCAGCTCACTAAGTTCCGGGACACGCCCGGGGCGAGAGACCCAGTACTTC. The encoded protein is CASSLSSGTRPGRETQYF.

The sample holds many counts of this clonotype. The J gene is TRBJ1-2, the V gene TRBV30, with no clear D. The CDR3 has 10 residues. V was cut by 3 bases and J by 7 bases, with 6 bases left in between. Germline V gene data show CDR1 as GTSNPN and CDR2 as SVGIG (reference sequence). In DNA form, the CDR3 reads TGTGCCTGGAGGCGGAGTGGCTACACCTTC. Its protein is CAWRRSGYTF.

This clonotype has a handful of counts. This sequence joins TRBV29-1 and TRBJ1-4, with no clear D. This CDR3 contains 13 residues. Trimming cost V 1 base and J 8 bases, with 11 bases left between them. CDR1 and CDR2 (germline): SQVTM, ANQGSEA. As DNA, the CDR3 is TGCAGCGTTGAAGGGTTGGAAAGAGAAAAACTGTTTTTT. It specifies CSVEGLEREKLFF.